The next 10 T cell receptor beta chains were all read from a single sample in a study of CD8+ T cells in alopecia areata. Extracted from the samples, RNA was reverse transcribed into cDNA to serve as the sequencing template. Assay used: immunoSEQ multiplex PCR; TCRdb lists only in-frame clones, some missing. The repertoire holds about 150,000 clones, with approximately 65% as singletons. The treatment was: oral pan-JAK inhibitor, 5-10 mg twice daily. Sequenced here: CD4+ T cells sorted from blood, sampled at week 4, from a patient treated with tofacitinib. All receptors derive from a human donor with alopecia areata.

This clone came up once. The V call is TRBV29-1, the J call TRBJ1-5, with 9 positions matching TRBD1. The V gene end was trimmed by 6 bases and the J gene end by 7 bases; junction bases not matched to a gene: 7. The germline V gene has CDR1 SQVTM and CDR2 ANQGSEA. The CDR3 totals 13 residues. The chain's CDR3 is CSVAGQGGQPQHF. The CDR3, as DNA: TGCAGCGTCGCGGGACAGGGCGGGCAGCCCCAGCATTTT.

This chain joins TRBV29-1 and TRBJ2-4, with 9 bases matching TRBD1. The CDR3 length is 14 residues. Trimming removed 6 bases from V and 1 base from J; junction bases left unmatched: 4. Per the germline V gene, CDR1 is SQVTM and CDR2 is ANQGSEA. For the CDR3, the DNA is TGCAGCGTCACAGGGGGCTGGGCCAAAAACATTCAGTACTTC. Its protein is CSVTGGWAKNIQYF.

V is TRBV5-6 and J is TRBJ2-3; D ambiguous. The CDR3 is 11 amino acids. V was shortened by 2 bases and J by 8 bases, with 6 bases between the two germline ends. Germline CDR1 SGHDT, CDR2 YYEEEE. CDR3 DNA sequence: TGTGCCAGCAGCTTTGATGGTACGCAGTATTTT. This gives the protein CASSFDGTQYF.

This clone showed up just a few times. The CDR3 sequence: CASSLEGTGNTIYF. The CDR3 DNA follows: TGTGCCAGCAGCTTAGAGGGGACTGGAAACACCATATATTTT. This sequence joins TRBV7-9 and TRBJ1-3; D possibly corresponds to TRBD1 (5 bases). V was pared by 1 base and J by 2 bases, with 6 bases between. Germline assignment: CDR1 SEHNR and CDR2 FQNEAQ (reference sequence). The CDR3 runs to 14 residues.

This clone appeared a few times. J is TRBJ1-4 and V is TRBV30; a weak D match, TRBD1 (5 bases). The CDR3 sequence is 12 residues long. V was trimmed by 0 bases and J by 15 bases, leaving 14 bases between them. Germline loops: CDR1 GTSNPN, CDR2 SVGIG (reference sequence). DNA of the CDR3: TGTGCCTGGAGTGTACTAGGGGCGGAGGTGTTTTTT. This translates into CAWSVLGAEVFF.

This clone was counted between two and nine times. The chain links TRBV23-1 to TRBJ2-2, with D unclear. TRBV23-1 is an open reading frame whose function is uncertain. Trimming cost V 3 bases and J 2 bases, with 10 bases left between them. This CDR3 comprises 15 residues. This CDR3 is CASSHLRPNTGELFF. CDR3 nucleotide sequence: TGCGCCAGCAGTCACTTAAGACCAAACACCGGGGAGCTGTTTTTT.

The chain has TRBV4-1 and TRBJ2-5, with TRBD1 matching over 8 bases. Trimming removed 2 bases from V and 1 base from J; junction bases left unmatched: 3. Per germline, CDR1 MGHRA and CDR2 YSYEKL. This CDR3 is 15 amino acids long. Here the CDR3 DNA reads TGCGCCAGCAGCCAAAAGACAGGGGCCCAAGAGACCCAGTACTTC. Translation: CASSQKTGAQETQYF.

The J gene is TRBJ2-7, the V gene TRBV29-1, with D possibly being TRBD1 (7 bases). Trimming removed 7 bases at V and 6 bases at J, with 16 bases between. Germline V lookup: CDR1 SQVTM, CDR2 ANQGSEA. The CDR3 has 12 amino acids. DNA for the CDR3: TGCAGCGCGTTAGGAGGGGGCCGCGAGCAGTACTTC. Its protein is CSALGGGREQYF.

The chain joins TRBV6-6 to TRBJ1-5; D is ambiguous. Deletions cut 0 bases from V and 2 bases from J, with 5 bases between. Germline V gene lookup returns CDR1 MNHNY and CDR2 SVGAGI (reference sequence). The CDR3 has 14 residues. CDR3: CASSYSPRNQPQHF. As DNA, the CDR3 is TGTGCCAGCAGTTACTCTCCGCGCAATCAGCCCCAGCATTTT.

The CDR3 DNA reads TGTGCCAGCAGTCGGGCGGGACAGAGCTCCTACGAGCAGTACTTC. This codes for CASSRAGQSSYEQYF. The chain employs TRBV6-5 and TRBJ2-7; D is perhaps TRBD1 (7 bases). Germline lookup yields CDR1 MNHEY and CDR2 SVGAGI. There are 15 residues in the CDR3. V dropped 5 bases and J dropped 0 bases, with 14 bases sitting between them.